These 12 T cell receptor beta chains were all obtained from the same sample, sequenced in a study of identical twins. From the 5' RACE reads, TCRdb called clonotypes with MiXCR, one entry per CDR3 protein. Among 450,000 or so distinct CDR3 sequences listed, approximately 25% were seen once. These data were likewise used in another study, on T cells expressing NK-cell markers.

The sequenced material came from CD4+ T cells sorted from blood. Every receptor here comes from a woman between 18 and 29 years old in good health.

The chain joins TRBV7-9 to TRBJ2-3; D call uncertain. The germline V gene has CDR1 SEHNR and CDR2 FQNEAQ (reference sequence). V was pared by 2 bases and J by 1 base, with 7 bases between. The CDR3 totals 14 residues. The CDR3 nucleotides read TGTGCCAGCAGCTTAATCCGGGGCACAGATACGCAGTATTTT. It is translated as CASSLIRGTDTQYF.

The chain uses TRBV5-1 and TRBJ2-5; 7 nucleotides align to TRBD1. With V trimmed by 3 bases and J by 1 base, 3 bases remained unmatched. CDR3 length: 14 residues. Germline CDR1 and CDR2: SGHRS and YFSETQ. In DNA, the CDR3 is TGCGCCAGCAGCTACCAGGGGGTCCAAGAGACCCAGTACTTC. Protein sequence: CASSYQGVQETQYF.

V is TRBV5-5 and J is TRBJ2-7; 7 bases line up with TRBD1. V lost 0 bases to trimming and J lost 2 bases; unmatched junction nucleotides: 8. CDR3 length equals 16 residues. Germline values: CDR1 SGHKS, CDR2 YYEKEE (reference sequence). CDR3 in DNA: TGTGCCAGCAGCTTGGGTCCCGGGACAGATACCTACGAGCAGTACTTC. Its protein is CASSLGPGTDTYEQYF.

This clonotype has only a few counts. V is TRBV3-1 and J is TRBJ2-2, with D perhaps TRBD2 (6 bases). Germline values: CDR1 LGHDT, CDR2 YNNKEL (reference sequence). The CDR3 is 15 amino acids. The V end lost 4 bases, the J end lost 2 bases, and 11 bases lay between the germline ends. The CDR3 loop reads CASSPGLANTGELFF. CDR3 in DNA: TGTGCCAGCAGCCCGGGACTGGCAAACACCGGGGAGCTGTTTTTT.

This chain uses TRBV4-1 with TRBJ2-7, with D possibly matching TRBD1 (5 bases). This CDR3 region has 14 residues. V shed 4 bases and J shed 9 bases, with 19 bases lying between them. Germline V gives CDR1 MGHRA, CDR2 YSYEKL. Here the CDR3 DNA reads TGCGCCAGCAGCCCGCTAGGGGAAGCCCCCGGGCAGTACTTC. This encodes CASSPLGEAPGQYF.

This clonotype came up many times. This chain connects TRBV20-1 to TRBJ1-3, with D possibly being TRBD1 (6 bases). Germline V lookup: CDR1 DFQATT, CDR2 SNEGSKA (reference sequence). The V and J ends lost 5 bases and 2 bases respectively, with 13 bases between them. This CDR3 has 14 amino acids. The CDR3 region is CSASKGVTGNTIYF. CDR3 bases: TGCAGTGCTTCTAAGGGGGTTACTGGAAACACCATATATTTT.

This clonotype was picked up a small number of times. J is TRBJ2-1 and V is TRBV2, with 7 nucleotides matching TRBD2. Germline CDR1 SNHLY, CDR2 FYNNEI. The length of the CDR3 is 13 residues. The V and J ends lost 6 bases and 16 bases, in that order; junction bases with no gene match: 15. The chain's CDR3 is CASRGSSGPGRFF. In nucleotides, the CDR3 is TGTGCCAGCAGGGGATCTAGCGGCCCGGGGCGATTCTTC.

A few counts support this clonotype. The chain is built from TRBV6-5 and TRBJ2-1, with D maybe TRBD2 (5 bases). The germline gives CDR1 MNHEY, CDR2 SVGAGI. This CDR3 has 12 residues. The CDR3 DNA is TGTGTTGTGCCGGCGGGTTACAATGAGCAGTTCTTC. Its protein product is CVVPAGYNEQFF.

CDR3 sequence: CSAWQGVGRRRDEQFF. CDR3 in DNA: TGCAGTGCGTGGCAGGGAGTAGGACGAAGGAGGGATGAGCAGTTCTTC. The chain employs TRBV20-1 and TRBJ2-1; a possible D gene is TRBD2 (6 bases). V was cut by 6 bases and J by 8 bases, with 26 bases left in between. Germline lookup yields CDR1 DFQATT and CDR2 SNEGSKA (reference sequence). The CDR3 covers 16 residues.

This sequence joins TRBV7-3 and TRBJ2-7; possibly TRBD2 for D (7 bases). Germline CDR1 is SGHTA and CDR2 is FQGTGA. The CDR3 is made up of 15 amino acids. V was shortened by 1 base and J by 3 bases, with 13 bases between the two germline ends. The CDR3, as DNA: TGTGCCAGCAGCTTAATGGGAGGGGGAAGCTACGAGCAGTACTTC. Residues: CASSLMGGGSYEQYF.

This clonotype occurred a few times. This rearrangement joins TRBV5-6 to TRBJ1-6; TRBD1 matches 7 bases. Unmatched junction bases numbered 6, after V lost 2 bases and J lost 7 bases. Germline lookup yields CDR1 SGHDT and CDR2 YYEEEE. The CDR3 consists of 15 residues. CDR3 residues: CASSLIDRENSPLHF. In DNA, the CDR3 is TGTGCCAGCAGCTTAATCGACAGGGAAAATTCACCCCTCCACTTT. Using reference TRBV5-6 and TRBJ1-6 for the parts outside the CDR3, the full variable domain is DAGVTQSPTHLIKTRGQQVTLRCSPKSGHDTVSWYQQALGQGPQFIFQYYEEEERQRGNFPDRFSGHQFPNYSSELNVNALLLGDSALYLCASSLIDRENSPLHFGNGTRLTVT.

This clonotype turned up a few times. V and J are TRBV11-2 and TRBJ2-7, with TRBD2 identical over 12 bases. Trimming removed 5 bases from V and 5 bases from J; junction bases left unmatched: 4. Germline V gene data show CDR1 as SGHAT and CDR2 as FQNNGV. The length of the CDR3 is 14 residues. DNA of the CDR3: TGTGCCAGCAGCGAGACTAGCGGGGGTCACGAGCAGTACTTC. Protein product: CASSETSGGHEQYF.